This T cell receptor beta chain was sequenced in a study of blood T cell repertoires in COVID-19. On the study more broadly: From the United States, Italy and Spain came samples of acute and convalescent COVID-19. T cells, B-cell-depleted T cells, or PBMCs provided the cDNA or gDNA that served as material.

The length of the CDR3 is 18 residues. Germline loops: CDR1 SGHRS, CDR2 YFSETQ. Trimming at V came to 0 bases and at J to 4 bases, leaving 10 bases not matched to a gene. This clone was seen just once. Authors' data handling: Reference gene primer amplification gave nucleated cell count estimates. TCRdb's table, derived via immunoSEQ multiplex PCR, lists solely in-frame clones and lacks some. Clonal size and the V and J genes are those of that table, whereas D and trimming came from the DNA. The sample has 120,000 or so clones, 70% to 90% seen once. The sequenced sample was peripheral blood. The chain joins TRBV5-1 to TRBJ2-2; TRBD2 aligns across 9 bases. This clonotype was sampled from a human donor in a cohort sampled during active COVID-19. The CDR3 sequence is CASSLEPSGVTTTGELFF. The CDR3 DNA follows: TGCGCCAGCAGCTTGGAACCTAGCGGGGTTACGACCACCGGGGAGCTGTTTTTT. The entire variable domain, with the rest obtained from reference TRBV5-1 and TRBJ2-2, is as follows: KAGVTQTPRYLIKTRGQQVTLSCSPISGHRSVSWYQQTPGQGLQFLFEYFSETQRNKGNFPGRFSGRQFSNSRSEMNVSTLELGDSALYLCASSLEPSGVTTTGELFFGEGSRLTVL.